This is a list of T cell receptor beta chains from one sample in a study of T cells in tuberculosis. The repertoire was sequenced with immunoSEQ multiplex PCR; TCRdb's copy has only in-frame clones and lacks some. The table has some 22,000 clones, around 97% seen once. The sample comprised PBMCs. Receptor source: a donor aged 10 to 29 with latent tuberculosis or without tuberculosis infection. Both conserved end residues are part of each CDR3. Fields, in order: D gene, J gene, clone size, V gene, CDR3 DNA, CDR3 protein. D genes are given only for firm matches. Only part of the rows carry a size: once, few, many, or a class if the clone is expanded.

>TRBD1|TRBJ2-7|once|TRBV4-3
TGCGCCAGCAGCCAAGAAGGGACAGCATCATACGAGCAGTACTTC
CASSQEGTASYEQYF
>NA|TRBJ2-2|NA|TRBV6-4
TGTGCCAGCAGTGATAAGGGGGGGACCGGGGAGCTGTTTTTT
CASSDKGGTGELFF
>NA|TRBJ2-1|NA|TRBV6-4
TGTGCCAGCAGTGAGAGGCAGGGTTCGAGTGAGCAGTTCTTC
CASSERQGSSEQFF
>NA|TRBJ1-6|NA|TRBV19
TGTGCCAGTAGGAGTCAGGGCAATTCACCCCTCCACTTT
CASRSQGNSPLHF
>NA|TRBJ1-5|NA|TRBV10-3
TGTGCGACCGGGATAAGCAATCAGCCCCAGCATTTT
CATGISNQPQHF
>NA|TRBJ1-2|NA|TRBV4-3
TGCGCCAGCAGCCAAGAGTGGTACTCTAACTATGGCTACACCTTC
CASSQEWYSNYGYTF
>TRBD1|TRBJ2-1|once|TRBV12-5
TGTGCTAGTGAGGGGACAGGATACAATGAGCAGTTCTTC
CASEGTGYNEQFF
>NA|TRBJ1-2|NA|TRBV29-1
TGCAGCGGGAGGGATGCTTATGGCTACACCTTC
CSGRDAYGYTF
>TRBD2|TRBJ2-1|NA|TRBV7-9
TGTGCCAGCAGAGGACTAGCGGGAGTGGATGAGCAGTTCTTC
CASRGLAGVDEQFF
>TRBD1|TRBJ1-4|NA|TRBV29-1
TGCAGCGTTGTGGGGGGTAGGGGGCGCGTTTCAACTAATGAAAAACTGTTTTTT
CSVVGGRGRVSTNEKLFF
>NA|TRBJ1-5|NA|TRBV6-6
TGTGCCAGCAGTTACCGGACAGAGGGGGTCAATCAGCCCCAGCATTTT
CASSYRTEGVNQPQHF
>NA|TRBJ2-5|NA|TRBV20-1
TGCAGTGCTAGGCTAGAGGAGACCCAGTACTTC
CSARLEETQYF
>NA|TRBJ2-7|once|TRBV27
TGTGCCAGCAGTTTATCGACCTGGGGGCCCTCCTACGAGCAGTACTTC
CASSLSTWGPSYEQYF
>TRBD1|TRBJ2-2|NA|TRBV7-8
TGTGCCAGCACCCCGGGACAGGGAGTAACCGGGGAGCTGTTTTTT
CASTPGQGVTGELFF
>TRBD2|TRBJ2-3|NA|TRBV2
TGTGCCAGCAGTGAAGGGGAGCGGGGGGTGGATACGCAGTATTTT
CASSEGERGVDTQYF
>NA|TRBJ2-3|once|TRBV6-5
TGTGCCAGCATGGAGCTCAGCACAGATACGCAGTATTTT
CASMELSTDTQYF
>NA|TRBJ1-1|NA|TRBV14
TGTGCCAGCAGCCTAATGGCCGCGAACACTGAAGCTTTCTTT
CASSLMAANTEAFF
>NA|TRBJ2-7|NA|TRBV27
TGTGCCAGCAGTTATTCGACAGGTTCCTACGAGCAGTACTTC
CASSYSTGSYEQYF
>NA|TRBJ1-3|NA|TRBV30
TGTGCCTGGAGTGTACTTGGAGGATACACCATATATTTT
CAWSVLGGYTIYF
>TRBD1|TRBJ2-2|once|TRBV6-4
TGTGCCAGCAGTGACACACCGGGACAGGGCACCGGGGAGCTGTTTTTT
CASSDTPGQGTGELFF
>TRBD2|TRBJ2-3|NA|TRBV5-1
TGCGCCAGCAGCTTGGGGACTAGCGGTACCACAGATACGCAGTATTTT
CASSLGTSGTTDTQYF
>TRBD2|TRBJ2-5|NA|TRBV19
TGTGCCAGTAGAAGACTAGCGGGGGGGCAGGGGACCCAGTACTTC
CASRRLAGGQGTQYF
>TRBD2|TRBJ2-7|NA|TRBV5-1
TGCGCCAGCAGCTTGGCCCCTAGCGGGGAATCCTACGAGCAGTACTTC
CASSLAPSGESYEQYF
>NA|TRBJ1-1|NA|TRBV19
TGTGCCAGTACTGTGGCGGTGAACACTGAAGCTTTCTTT
CASTVAVNTEAFF
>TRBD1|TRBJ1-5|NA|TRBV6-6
TGTGCCAGCAGATGGGGACAGGCCCCCTTTGTGCCCCAGCATTTT
CASRWGQAPFVPQHF
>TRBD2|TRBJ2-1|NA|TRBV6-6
TGTGCCAGCAGTGCAACTAGCGGGGGTGAGCAGTTCTTC
CASSATSGGEQFF
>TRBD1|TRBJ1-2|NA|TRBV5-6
TGTGCCAGCAGCACGGGACAGTTGAACTATGGCTACACCTTC
CASSTGQLNYGYTF
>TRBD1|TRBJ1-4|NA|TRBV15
TGTGCCACCAGCAGAGAACAGGGGGCTAATGAAAAACTGTTTTTT
CATSREQGANEKLFF
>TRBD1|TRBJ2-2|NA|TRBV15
TGTGCCACACGGGACAGGGCGAACACCGGGGAGCTGTTTTTT
CATRDRANTGELFF
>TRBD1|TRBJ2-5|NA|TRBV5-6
TGTGCCAGCAGCTGGGGGACAGGGGTGCAGACCCAGTACTTC
CASSWGTGVQTQYF
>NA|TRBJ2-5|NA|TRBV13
TGTGCCAGCAGCCCGCGGGACCGGCAAGAGACCCAGTACTTC
CASSPRDRQETQYF
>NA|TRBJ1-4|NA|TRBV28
TGTGCCAGCATTTCAGGGGTATATGAAAAACTGTTTTTT
CASISGVYEKLFF
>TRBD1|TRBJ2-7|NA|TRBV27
TGTGCCAGCAGTCTGGGGACAGGACCCTACGAGCAGTACTTC
CASSLGTGPYEQYF
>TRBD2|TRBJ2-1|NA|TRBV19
TGTGCCAGTAGTATAGGGTCCGGGACTAGTGACTTGGGTGAGCAGTTCTTC
CASSIGSGTSDLGEQFF
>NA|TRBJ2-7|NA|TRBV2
TGTGCCAGCAGTGAACTTGGAGGGTTCTTCTACGAGCAGTACTTC
CASSELGGFFYEQYF
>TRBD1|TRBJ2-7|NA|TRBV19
TGTGCCAGTAGTATGCCGGGACAGGGTGTCTACGAGCAGTACTTC
CASSMPGQGVYEQYF
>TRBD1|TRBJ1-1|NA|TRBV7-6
TGTGCCAGCAGCTTAAGCCCTGGACAGGGGGGGACTGAAGCTTTCTTT
CASSLSPGQGGTEAFF